The 8 T cell receptor beta chains in this list originate from one sample, sequenced in a study of blood T cell repertoires in COVID-19. Assay: immunoSEQ multiplex PCR; the TCRdb copy retains only in-frame clones and omits some. This table has roughly 440,000 clones, around 89% appearing once. Sequenced input: peripheral blood. The receptors were sampled from a woman in her forties or fifties with COVID-19, enrolled during active disease.

This chain links TRBV19 with TRBJ1-2, with a weak D call TRBD1 (6 bases). The CDR3 has 15 amino acids. Germline V gene data show CDR1 as LNHDA and CDR2 as SQIVND (reference sequence). V was pared by 7 bases and J by 8 bases, with 23 bases between. The CDR3 is CASTDSGRGRGGYTF. DNA of the CDR3: TGTGCCAGTACGGACAGCGGGAGAGGACGGGGCGGCTACACCTTC.

CDR3 nucleotide sequence: TGTGCCAGCAGTGCGGCGGGAACAACTACAGATACGCAGTATTTT. This codes for CASSAAGTTTDTQYF. The rearrangement joins TRBV6-4 to TRBJ2-3; tentative D call: TRBD2 (6 bases). Germline V gene data show CDR1 as MRHNA and CDR2 as SNTAGT. Trimming left V 4 bases short and J 3 bases short, with 14 bases between. This CDR3 spans 15 amino acids.

The chain carries TRBV4-1 and TRBJ1-1; tentative D call: TRBD1 (5 bases). Trimming took 5 bases from V and 2 from J, leaving 9 bases between them. This CDR3 is built from 13 residues. The germline gives CDR1 MGHRA, CDR2 YSYEKL. CDR3 sequence reads: CASSLGVNTEAFF. As DNA, the CDR3 is TGCGCCAGCAGCTTAGGGGTTAACACTGAAGCTTTCTTT.

The CDR3 DNA follows: TGCAGTGCTAGTGCGGGACTAGCGGGGGGGATGGGGATCACAGATACGCAGTATTTT. This translates into CSASAGLAGGMGITDTQYF. The chain carries TRBV20-1 and TRBJ2-3, with 16 positions matching TRBD2. With V trimmed by 3 bases and J by 2 bases, 11 bases remained unmatched. The CDR3 extends over 19 amino acids. Germline V lookup: CDR1 DFQATT, CDR2 SNEGSKA (reference sequence).

The rearrangement uses TRBV19 and TRBJ1-3, with D maybe TRBD1 (6 bases). Germline loops: CDR1 LNHDA, CDR2 SQIVND (reference sequence). The V end lost 5 bases, the J end lost 0 bases, and 20 bases lay between the germline ends. The CDR3 has 18 residues. The CDR3 protein is CASSSTPNRAGSGNTIYF. Written as DNA, the CDR3 is TGTGCCAGTAGTTCAACCCCGAACAGGGCCGGCTCTGGAAACACCATATATTTT.

The chain employs TRBV2 and TRBJ2-3, with 9 bases aligning to TRBD2. Trimming cost V 6 bases and J 2 bases; bases outside gene matches: 3. CDR3 length: 14 amino acids. Germline V gene sequence: CDR1 SNHLY, CDR2 FYNNEI. CDR3 in DNA: TGTGCCAGCAGAGAGCGGGGGGTCACAGATACGCAGTATTTT. It yields the protein CASRERGVTDTQYF.

The chain links TRBV18 to TRBJ2-7; D remains unclear. V was clipped by 3 bases and J by 5 bases, with 8 bases between them. This CDR3 region has 12 residues. The germline V gene has CDR1 KGHSH and CDR2 LQKENI. The DNA for the CDR3 is TGTGCCAGCTCACCCGAAGAGCACGAGCAGTACTTC. Its translation: CASSPEEHEQYF.

This clone was observed once. V gene TRBV7-2 combines with J gene TRBJ1-1; TRBD1 might be the D (6 bases). The CDR3 has 15 amino acids. Germline-derived CDR1 and CDR2 are SGHTA and FQGNSA. V was cut by 5 bases and J by 5 bases, with 18 bases left in between. The CDR3 DNA follows: TGTGCCAGCAGCCCCCCCGGGGTCAGGGGTACTGAAGCTTTCTTT. Amino acids: CASSPPGVRGTEAFF.